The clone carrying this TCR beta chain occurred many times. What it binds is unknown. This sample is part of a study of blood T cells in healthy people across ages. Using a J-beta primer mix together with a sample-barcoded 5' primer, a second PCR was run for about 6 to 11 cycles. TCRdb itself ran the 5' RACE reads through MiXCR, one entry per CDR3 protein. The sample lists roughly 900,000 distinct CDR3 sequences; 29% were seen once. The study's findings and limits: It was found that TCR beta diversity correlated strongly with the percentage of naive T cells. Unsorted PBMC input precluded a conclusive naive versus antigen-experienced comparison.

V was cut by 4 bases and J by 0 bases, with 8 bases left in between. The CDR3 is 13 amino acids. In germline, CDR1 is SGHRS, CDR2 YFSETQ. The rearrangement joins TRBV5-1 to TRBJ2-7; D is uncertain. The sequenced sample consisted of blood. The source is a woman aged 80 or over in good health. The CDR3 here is CASSGRSSYEQYF. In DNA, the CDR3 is TGCGCCAGCAGCGGACGGAGCTCCTACGAGCAGTACTTC.